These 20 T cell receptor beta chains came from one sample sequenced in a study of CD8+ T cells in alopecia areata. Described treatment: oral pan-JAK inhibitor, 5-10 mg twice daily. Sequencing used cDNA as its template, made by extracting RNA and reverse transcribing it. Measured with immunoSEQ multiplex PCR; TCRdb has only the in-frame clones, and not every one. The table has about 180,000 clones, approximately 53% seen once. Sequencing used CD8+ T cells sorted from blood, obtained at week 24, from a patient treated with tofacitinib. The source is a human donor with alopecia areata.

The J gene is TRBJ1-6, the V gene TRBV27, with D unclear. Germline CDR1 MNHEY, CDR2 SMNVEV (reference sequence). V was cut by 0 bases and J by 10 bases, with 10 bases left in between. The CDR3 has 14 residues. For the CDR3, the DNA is TGTGCCAGCAGTTTATCGAATCAAGGGTCACCCCTCCACTTT. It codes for CASSLSNQGSPLHF.

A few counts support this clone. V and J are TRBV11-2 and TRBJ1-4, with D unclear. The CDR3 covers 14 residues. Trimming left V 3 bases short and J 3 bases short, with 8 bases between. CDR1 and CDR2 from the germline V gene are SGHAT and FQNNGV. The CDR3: CASSFRTANEKLFF. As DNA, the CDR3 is TGTGCCAGCAGCTTTCGAACAGCTAATGAAAAACTGTTTTTT. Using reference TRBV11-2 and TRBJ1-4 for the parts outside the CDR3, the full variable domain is EAGVAQSPRYKIIEKRQSVAFWCNPISGHATLYWYQQILGQGPKLLIQFQNNGVVDDSQLPKDRFSAERLKGVDSTLKIQPAKLEDSAVYLCASSFRTANEKLFFGSGTQLSVL.

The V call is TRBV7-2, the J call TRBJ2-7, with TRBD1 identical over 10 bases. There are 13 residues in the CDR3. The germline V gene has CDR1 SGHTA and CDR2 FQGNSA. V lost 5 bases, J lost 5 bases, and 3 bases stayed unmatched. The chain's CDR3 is CASSPGTGDEQYF. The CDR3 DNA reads TGTGCCAGCAGCCCAGGGACAGGGGACGAGCAGTACTTC.

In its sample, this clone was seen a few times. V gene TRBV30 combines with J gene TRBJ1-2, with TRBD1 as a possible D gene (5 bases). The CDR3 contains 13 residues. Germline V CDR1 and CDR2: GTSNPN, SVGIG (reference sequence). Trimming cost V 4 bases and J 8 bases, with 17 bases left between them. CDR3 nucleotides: TGTGCCTGGAAAGCCAGGGATGATCCCGGCTACACCTTC. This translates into CAWKARDDPGYTF.

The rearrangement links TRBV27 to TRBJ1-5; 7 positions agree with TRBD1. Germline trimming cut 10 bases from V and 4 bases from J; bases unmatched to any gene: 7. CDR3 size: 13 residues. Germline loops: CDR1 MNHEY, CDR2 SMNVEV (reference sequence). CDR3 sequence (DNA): TGTGCCATCTCGGAGGGGGCAAATCAGCCCCAGCATTTT. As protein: CAISEGANQPQHF.

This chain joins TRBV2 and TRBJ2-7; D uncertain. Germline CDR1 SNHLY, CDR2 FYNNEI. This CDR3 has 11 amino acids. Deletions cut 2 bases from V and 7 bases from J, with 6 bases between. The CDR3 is CASSESEEQYF. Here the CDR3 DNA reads TGTGCCAGCAGTGAATCCGAAGAGCAGTACTTC.

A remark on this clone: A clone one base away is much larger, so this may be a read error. This CDR3 is CASSRGLAGDEQYF. Here the CDR3 DNA reads TGTGCCAGCAGCCGGGGACTAGCGGGGGACGAGCAGTACTTC. The V and J genes are TRBV6-5 and TRBJ2-7; 14 positions match TRBD2. V lost 6 bases to trimming and J lost 5 bases; unmatched junction nucleotides: 3. This CDR3 contains 14 residues. Germline-derived CDR1 and CDR2 are MNHEY and SVGAGI.

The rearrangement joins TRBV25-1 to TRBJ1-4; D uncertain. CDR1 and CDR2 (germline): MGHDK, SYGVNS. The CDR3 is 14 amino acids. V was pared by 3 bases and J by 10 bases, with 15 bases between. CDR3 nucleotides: TGTGCCAGCAGTGATGCCACGGTGCCTGGAAAACTGTTTTTT. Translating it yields CASSDATVPGKLFF.

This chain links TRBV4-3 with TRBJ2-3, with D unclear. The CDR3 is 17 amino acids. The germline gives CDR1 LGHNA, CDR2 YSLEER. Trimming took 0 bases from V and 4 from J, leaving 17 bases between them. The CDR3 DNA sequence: TGCGCCAGCAGCCAAGATCTGATAGGCGAAATGGCAGATACGCAGTATTTT. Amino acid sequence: CASSQDLIGEMADTQYF.

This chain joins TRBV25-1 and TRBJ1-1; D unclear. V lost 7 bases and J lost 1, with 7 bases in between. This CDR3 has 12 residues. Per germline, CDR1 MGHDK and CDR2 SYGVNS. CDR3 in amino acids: CASIGGNTEAFF. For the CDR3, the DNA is TGTGCCAGCATCGGTGGGAACACTGAAGCTTTCTTT. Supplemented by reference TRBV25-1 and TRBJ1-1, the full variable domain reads EADIYQTPRYLVIGTGKKITLECSQTMGHDKMYWYQQDPGMELHLIHYSYGVNSTEKGDLSSESTVSRIRTEHFPLTLESARPSHTSQYLCASIGGNTEAFFGQGTRLTVV.

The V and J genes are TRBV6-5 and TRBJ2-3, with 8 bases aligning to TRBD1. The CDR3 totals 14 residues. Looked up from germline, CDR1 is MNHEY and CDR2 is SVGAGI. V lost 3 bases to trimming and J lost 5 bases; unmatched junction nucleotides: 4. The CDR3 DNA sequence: TGTGCCAGCAGTTATGGACAGGGTGGAGATACGCAGTATTTT. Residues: CASSYGQGGDTQYF.

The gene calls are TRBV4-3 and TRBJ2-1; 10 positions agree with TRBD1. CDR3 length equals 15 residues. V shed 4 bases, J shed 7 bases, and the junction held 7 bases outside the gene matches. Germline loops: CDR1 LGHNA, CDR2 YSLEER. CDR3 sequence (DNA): TGCGCCAGCAGCCGCTTGACAGGGGGCAGGAATGAGCAGTTCTTC. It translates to CASSRLTGGRNEQFF.

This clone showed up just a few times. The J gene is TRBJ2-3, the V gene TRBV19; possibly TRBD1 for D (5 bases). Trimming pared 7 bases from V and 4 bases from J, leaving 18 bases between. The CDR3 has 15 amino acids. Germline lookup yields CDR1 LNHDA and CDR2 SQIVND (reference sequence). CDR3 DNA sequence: TGTGCCAGTAAAGAGACAGAGACCCCGGCAGATACGCAGTATTTT. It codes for CASKETETPADTQYF.

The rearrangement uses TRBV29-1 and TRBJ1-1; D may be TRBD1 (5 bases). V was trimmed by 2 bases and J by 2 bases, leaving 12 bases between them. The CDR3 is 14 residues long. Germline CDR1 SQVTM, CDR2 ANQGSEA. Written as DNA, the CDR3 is TGCAGCGTTGAAATGGCGGGGCTAAACACTGAAGCTTTCTTT. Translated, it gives CSVEMAGLNTEAFF.

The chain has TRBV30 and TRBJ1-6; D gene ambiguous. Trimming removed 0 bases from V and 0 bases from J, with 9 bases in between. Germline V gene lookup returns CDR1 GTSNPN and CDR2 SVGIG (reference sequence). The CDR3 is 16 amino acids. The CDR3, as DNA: TGTGCCTGGAGTGTGTTGGGGAGCTCCTATAATTCACCCCTCCACTTT. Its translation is CAWSVLGSSYNSPLHF.

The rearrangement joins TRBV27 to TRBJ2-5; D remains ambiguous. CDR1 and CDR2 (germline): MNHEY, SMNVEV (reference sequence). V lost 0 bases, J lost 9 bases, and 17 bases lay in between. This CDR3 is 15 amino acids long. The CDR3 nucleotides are TGTGCCAGCAGTTTATCGGGTGACGCTAGAATCGCCCAGTACTTC. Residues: CASSLSGDARIAQYF.

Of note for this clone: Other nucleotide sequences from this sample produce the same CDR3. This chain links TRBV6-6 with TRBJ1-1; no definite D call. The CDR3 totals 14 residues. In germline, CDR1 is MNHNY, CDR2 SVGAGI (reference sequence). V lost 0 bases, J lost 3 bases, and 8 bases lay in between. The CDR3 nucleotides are TGTGCCAGCAGTTACTCGGAGGGAGACACTGAAGCTTTCTTT. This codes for CASSYSEGDTEAFF.

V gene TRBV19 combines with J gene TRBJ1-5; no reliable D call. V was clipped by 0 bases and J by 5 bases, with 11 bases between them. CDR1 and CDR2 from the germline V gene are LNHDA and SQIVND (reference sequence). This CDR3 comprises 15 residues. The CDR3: CASSIELGGHQPQHF. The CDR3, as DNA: TGTGCCAGTAGTATAGAACTAGGAGGTCATCAGCCCCAGCATTTT.

DNA for the CDR3: TGTGCCAGCACTGAAAAAAGGGACACTGAAGCTTTCTTT. It encodes CASTEKRDTEAFF. This sequence joins TRBV6-5 and TRBJ1-1; D call uncertain. This CDR3 region has 13 residues. V gave up 7 bases and J gave up 3 bases, with 12 bases separating them. Germline V lookup: CDR1 MNHEY, CDR2 SVGAGI.

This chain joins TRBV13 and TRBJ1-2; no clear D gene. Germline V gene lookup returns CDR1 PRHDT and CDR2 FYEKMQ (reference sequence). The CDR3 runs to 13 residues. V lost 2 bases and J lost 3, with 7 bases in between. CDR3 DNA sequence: TGTGCCAGCAGCTTATCCTCAGACTATGGCTACACCTTC. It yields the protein CASSLSSDYGYTF.